This T cell receptor beta chain was identified during a study of regulatory and conventional T cells in RAG deficiency. Regarding the study as a whole: Other subsets showed around 10-fold reductions, but Treg unique TCR beta sequences fell roughly 110-fold in these patients. Omenn CD25-high CD127-low cells may be activated cells, not true Tregs. In Omenn syndrome, Treg and Tconv repertoires overlapped >85%.

As for this clone: Its antigen remains unknown.

Method: immunoSEQ multiplex PCR; TCRdb's copy keeps in-frame clones and lacks some. Of tens of thousands of clones in the sample, 90% to 95% are singletons; the top ten hold approximately 0.82%. Germline CDR1 is LNHDA and CDR2 is SQIVND (reference sequence). V was clipped by 3 bases and J by 1 base, with 12 bases between them. The CDR3 consists of 15 residues. Genomic DNA came from blood regulatory T cells gated CD4+ CD25-high CD127-low. The sample also formed part of further work on regulatory T cells. That paper states: Amplification used 52 TRBV primers and 13 TRBJ primers. Patient repertoires had restricted TRB V-J pairs and skewed V and J usage, most in Tregs.

This rearrangement joins TRBV19 to TRBJ1-1, with D maybe TRBD1 (5 bases). The sequence came from a human donor in good health. The sequenced material came from Tregs sorted from blood. The CDR3: CASSIQGRANTEAFF. CDR3 sequence (DNA): TGTGCCAGTAGTATTCAGGGAAGGGCGAACACTGAAGCTTTCTTT.